Sequencing of this TCR beta chain was carried out in a study of blood T cells in healthy people across ages. As to this clonotype: Its antigen is as yet unknown.

The CDR3 is 14 amino acids. In germline, CDR1 is MNHNY, CDR2 SVGAGI (reference sequence). The junction had 9 bases not matched to a gene; V was cut back by 9 bases and J by 4 bases. Overall study results and limits: The unknown donor CMV status may have confounded expanded clonotype changes.

Combining a sample-barcoded 5' primer with a J-beta primer mix, a second PCR ran for roughly 7 to 12 cycles. TCRdb ran MiXCR on the 5' RACE reads and lists one entry per CDR3 protein. Here the sample spans 1.5 million or so distinct CDR3 sequences, approximately 40% being singletons. The total RNA that was extracted per sample amounted to at least 5.5 micrograms. Sequenced sample: blood. The sequence came from a woman under 30 in good health. The chain joins TRBV6-6 to TRBJ2-3, with TRBD2 matching 8 bases. The CDR3 loop is CASAGLGGSDTQYF. The CDR3 coding sequence is TGTGCCAGTGCGGGACTAGGGGGATCAGATACGCAGTATTTT.